Listed below are T cell receptor beta chains from one sample, sequenced in a study of T cell changes during pregnancy in multiple sclerosis. Clones were read by immunoSEQ multiplex PCR, and TCRdb kept only the in-frame ones, dropping some. The sample carries roughly 63,000 clones, around 91% recorded once. The sample was peripheral blood, taken in the second trimester of pregnancy. The source of these receptors is a female donor in good health, enrolled as a control in a pregnancy study. The CDR3 runs from the conserved cysteine through the conserved F or W.

TRBV5-1 | 18 | CASSLNPPRGSGADTQYF
TRBV18 | 16 | CASSPWTGGSDDGYTF
TRBV4-1 | 15 | CASSQGTRGNTEAFF
TRBV7-9 | 13 | CASSQVGGYEQYF
TRBV29-1 | 14 | CSVERLAGVSEQFF
TRBV6-4 | 14 | CASSDREEAGELFF
TRBV7-8 | 17 | CASSQGQGQGNNQPQHF
TRBV15 | 14 | CATSRGGGGTEAFF
TRBV7-9 | 15 | CASSQPPGGRDEQYF
TRBV6-5 | 13 | CASSYVRVETQYF
TRBV19 | 16 | CASSVSFSGGTYEQYF
TRBV5-1 | 11 | CASSLGDEQYF
TRBV11-1 | 16 | CASSLYRTSPPGTQYF
TRBV9 | 13 | CASSVALTGELFF
TRBV5-6 | 12 | CASSWGGGEQFF
TRBV2 | 13 | CASKRTNNNEQFF
TRBV30 | 17 | CAWSSWTSGGVSYEQYF
TRBV14 | 13 | CASSPRGGSPLHF
TRBV15 | 12 | CATSRDKRTQYF
TRBV27 | 12 | CASSSLDSPLHF
TRBV5-1 | 15 | CASSAGGQFNQPQHF
TRBV11-2 | 11 | CASSLDGSAFF
TRBV15 | 15 | CATSRDRPLRDEQFF
TRBV7-2 | 13 | CASSLVSGYEQYF
TRBV15 | 15 | CATSGRQGLYEKLFF
TRBV6-1 | 15 | CASKRAESSTDTQYF
TRBV28 | 18 | CASVTAGLADRSSYEQYF
TRBV9 | 15 | CASSVDPGMNTEAFF
TRBV6-4 | 13 | CASSPTREERQYF
TRBV2 | 16 | CASTGRGNQMYNEQFF
TRBV12-5 | 13 | CASGLVGRGGQYF
TRBV28 | 13 | CASNAGALETQYF
TRBV27 | 20 | CASSRNFFRLAGEGTYEQYF
TRBV6-1 | 16 | CASSEPRGRGNEKLFF
TRBV5-4 | 15 | CASSLVGGRGETQYF
TRBV6-1 | 14 | CASNQDRVSYEQYF
TRBV7-9 | 14 | CASSFGTSLNEQFF
TRBV5-1 | 14 | CASSLYRGGEKLFF
TRBV12-5 | 15 | CASGASGNAEDTQYF
TRBV11-2 | 18 | CASSLDFRSGGRGNEQFF
TRBV11-2 | 14 | CASSLGTGEAQAFF
TRBV29-1 | 11 | CSVGENEKLFF
TRBV19 | 13 | CASSQGFSYGYTF
TRBV5-4 | 14 | CASSLQGAEETQYF
TRBV27 | 13 | CASSLLANTEAFF
TRBV15 | 16 | CATSPSSGGAEETQYF
TRBV29-1 | 12 | CSVVETRYGYTF
TRBV27 | 16 | CASRRYLLAAPYEQYF
TRBV28 | 15 | CASSFRSGTGEGYTF
TRBV5-1 | 17 | CASSLGTGLPSYNEQFF
TRBV19 | 14 | CASSDRGGQQPQHF
TRBV6-6 | 11 | CASSLLGEQYF
TRBV29-1 | 11 | CSVPDGRGAFF
TRBV6-5 | 15 | CASSYFTKPGEKLFF
TRBV19 | 15 | CASSIGANPNYGYTF
TRBV5-8 | 14 | CASSLGSPGVSYTF
TRBV20-1 | 11 | CSASQSGEQYF
TRBV6-4 | 14 | CASRRTSEINEQFF